The 32 T cell receptor beta chains below were found in one sample sequenced in a study of blood T cell repertoires in COVID-19. Assay used: immunoSEQ multiplex PCR; TCRdb lists only in-frame clones, some missing. The profile shows roughly 200,000 clones, almost 90% of them singletons. What was sequenced was peripheral blood. These TCRs come from a man aged 18 to 35 with active or convalescent COVID-19.

V and J are TRBV30 and TRBJ2-1; 8 positions match TRBD2. The J segment lost 3 bases and the V segment lost 0 bases, leaving 10 bases of the junction unmatched. The CDR3 is 17 amino acids. Germline-derived CDR1 and CDR2 are GTSNPN and SVGIG (reference sequence). CDR3 nucleotides: TGTGCCTGGAGTGTGGGGCTTACTAGCGGAAACTACAATGAGCAGTTCTTC. It translates to CAWSVGLTSGNYNEQFF.

The CDR3 protein is CASSLGGGETQYF. The CDR3 coding sequence is TGTGCCAGCAGCTTAGGGGGCGGAGAGACCCAGTACTTC. This chain links TRBV28 with TRBJ2-5; 7 bases are a match to TRBD1. This CDR3 spans 13 amino acids. CDR1 and CDR2 from the germline V gene are MDHEN and SYDVKM. After removal of 6 bases from V and 4 bases from J, the junction contained 5 bases not matched to a gene.

The J gene is TRBJ1-4, the V gene TRBV21-1. TRBV21-1 is a pseudogene. CDR3 length: 20 amino acids. The CDR3 sequence: CASSKMVRGFDDGANEKLFF. The CDR3 DNA sequence: TGTGCCAGCAGCAAAATGGTTCGGGGTTTTGATGATGGGGCTAATGAAAAACTGTTTTTT.

The chain couples TRBV6-5 to TRBJ2-5; TRBD1 is a possible D gene (6 bases). The CDR3 contains 13 residues. Trimming left V 7 bases short and J 1 base short, with 10 bases between. Per germline, CDR1 MNHEY and CDR2 SVGAGI. DNA for the CDR3: TGTGCCAGCAAAAGGGGGTTCCAAGAGACCCAGTACTTC. Translated: CASKRGFQETQYF.

The chain employs TRBV11-2 and TRBJ2-1; D uncertain. The germline CDR1 and CDR2 sequences are SGHAT and FQNNGV. Between the trimmed V and J ends, which lost 4 bases and 6 bases, there was a span of 4 bases. CDR3 size: 11 residues. CDR3 in amino acids: CASSYSNEQFF. The DNA for the CDR3 is TGTGCCAGCAGCTACTCCAATGAGCAGTTCTTC.

The chain is built from TRBV5-4 and TRBJ2-7; maybe TRBD1 (8 bases). The CDR3 covers 16 residues. V lost 4 bases and J 4 bases, leaving 21 bases between the germline ends. The germline CDR1 and CDR2 sequences are SGHNT and YYREEE (reference sequence). Written as DNA, the CDR3 is TGTGCCAGCAGCCTCCAGGGGGCCAGGGGAGGGTACGAGCAGTACTTC. Translation gives CASSLQGARGGYEQYF. The variable domain in full, completed from reference TRBV5-4 and TRBJ2-7, reads ETGVTQSPTHLIKTRGQQVTLRCSSQSGHNTVSWYQQALGQGPQFIFQYYREEENGRGNFPPRFSGLQFPNYSSELNVNALELDDSALYLCASSLQGARGGYEQYFGPGTRLTVT.

This clone was recorded many times. The J gene is TRBJ2-1, the V gene TRBV28; 9 bases align to TRBD2. CDR1 is MDHEN and CDR2 is SYDVKM in the germline V gene. This CDR3 has 14 amino acids. V lost 6 bases and J lost 7; bases outside the gene matches: 7. The CDR3 DNA follows: TGTGCCAGCAGGGGTAGCGGGAGTGTGAATGAGCAGTTCTTC. Residues: CASRGSGSVNEQFF.

The V gene is TRBV19, the J gene TRBJ1-3; D unclear. Per germline, CDR1 LNHDA and CDR2 SQIVND (reference sequence). CDR3 length: 14 amino acids. Trimming cost V 7 bases and J 0 bases, with 10 bases left between them. The CDR3 nucleotides are TGTGCCAGTACAGGCCAGAGCTCTGGAAACACCATATATTTT. Amino acid sequence: CASTGQSSGNTIYF.

The chain uses TRBV12-3 or TRBV12-4 and TRBJ2-1, with D possibly being TRBD1 (5 bases). The CDR3 extends over 13 amino acids. The ends were cut back, 8 bases at V and 4 bases at J, with 12 bases in the middle. CDR3 nucleotides: TGTGCCAGCGAGGCAGGGTGGTACAATGAGCAGTTCTTC. Its protein is CASEAGWYNEQFF.

V usage is TRBV29-1 and J usage is TRBJ1-4; possibly TRBD1 for D (5 bases). The germline V gene encodes CDR1 SQVTM and CDR2 ANQGSEA. The CDR3 is 13 residues long. V shed 0 bases and J shed 13 bases, with 15 bases lying between them. The CDR3 sequence is CSVEDLAGGALFF. CDR3 DNA: TGCAGCGTTGAAGATCTGGCAGGCGGGGCACTGTTTTTT.

This rearrangement joins TRBV6-6 to TRBJ1-1, with TRBD1 matching over 7 bases. CDR1 MNHNY and CDR2 SVGAGI come from the germline V gene (reference sequence). V gave up 7 bases and J gave up 1 base; unmatched junction bases: 9. The CDR3 is made up of 15 amino acids. The CDR3 sequence: CASTNRGLANTEAFF. CDR3 DNA: TGTGCCAGCACCAACAGGGGATTGGCGAACACTGAAGCTTTCTTT.

This rearrangement joins TRBV19 to TRBJ2-3; 7 bases map to TRBD1. The trim removed 8 bases at V and 4 bases at J, leaving 6 bases unmatched. Looked up from germline, CDR1 is LNHDA and CDR2 is SQIVND (reference sequence). The CDR3 runs 13 residues. CDR3 coding DNA: TGTGCCAGTGGACAACAGGGGTCAGATACGCAGTATTTT. Translating it yields CASGQQGSDTQYF.

The chain joins TRBV7-9 to TRBJ2-6, with TRBD1 as a possible D gene (6 bases). With 4 bases removed from V and 1 base from J, the gap between germline ends came to 17 bases. Germline V CDR1 and CDR2: SEHNR, FQNEAQ (reference sequence). This CDR3 spans 18 amino acids. The CDR3 nucleotides read TGTGCCAGCAGCTCATTCGCAGGGGTCTCTTCTGGGGCCAACGTCCTGACTTTC. Residues: CASSSFAGVSSGANVLTF.

The gene calls are TRBV30 and TRBJ2-7; perhaps TRBD2 as D (5 bases). Trimming left V 3 bases short and J 5 bases short, with 14 bases between. Germline V CDR1 and CDR2: GTSNPN, SVGIG (reference sequence). The CDR3 has 13 amino acids. CDR3 bases: TGTGCCTGGAGCGACTCGGGGAGCAACGAGCAGTACTTC. It codes for CAWSDSGSNEQYF. The full variable domain, with the rest looked up from reference TRBV30 and TRBJ2-7, is SQTIHQWPATLVQPVGSPLSLECTVEGTSNPNLYWYRQAAGRGLQLLFYSVGIGQISSEVPQNLSASRPQDRQFILSSKKLLLSDSGFYLCAWSDSGSNEQYFGPGTRLTVT.

The rearrangement uses TRBV3-1 (or the pseudogene TRBV3-2) and TRBJ2-7; D might be TRBD2 (7 bases). V lost 9 bases to trimming and J lost 3 bases, with 21 bases between them. CDR1 and CDR2 (germline): LGHDT, YNNKEL (reference sequence). The CDR3 spans 15 residues. CDR3 amino acids: CASRTQRGAHYEQYF. DNA for the CDR3: TGTGCCAGTAGAACCCAACGGGGGGCTCACTACGAGCAGTACTTC.

The V and J genes are TRBV28 and TRBJ2-1; the match to TRBD2 covers 10 bases. The trim removed 6 bases at V and 5 bases at J, leaving 4 bases unmatched. Germline CDR1 and CDR2: MDHEN and SYDVKM. This CDR3 has 14 residues. The DNA for the CDR3 is TGTGCCAGCAGCCCTAGCGGGGGAAACAATGAGCAGTTCTTC. As protein: CASSPSGGNNEQFF.

V usage is TRBV5-1 and J usage is TRBJ1-1, with D uncertain. V was shortened by 4 bases and J by 0 bases, with 4 bases between the two germline ends. Germline loops: CDR1 SGHRS, CDR2 YFSETQ. The CDR3 is 12 residues long. The CDR3 DNA reads as TGCGCCAGCAGCGACATGAACACTGAAGCTTTCTTT. Residues: CASSDMNTEAFF. Based on the CDR3 plus reference TRBV5-1 and TRBJ1-1, the full variable domain is KAGVTQTPRYLIKTRGQQVTLSCSPISGHRSVSWYQQTPGQGLQFLFEYFSETQRNKGNFPGRFSGRQFSNSRSEMNVSTLELGDSALYLCASSDMNTEAFFGQGTRLTVV.

The chain combines TRBV6-5 with TRBJ2-3; no clear D gene. The CDR3 runs 13 residues. The V gene lost 6 bases and the J gene lost 1 base, with 8 bases spanning the gap. Germline values: CDR1 MNHEY, CDR2 SVGAGI. The CDR3 DNA reads TGTGCCAGCAGGATCTCGGGCACAGATACGCAGTATTTT. The encoded protein is CASRISGTDTQYF.

This clone occurred once. The gene calls are TRBV27 and TRBJ1-5, with TRBD1 as a possible D gene (6 bases). Trimming stripped 2 bases from V and 0 bases from J, with 20 bases between. The CDR3 extends over 19 amino acids. Germline CDR1 is MNHEY and CDR2 is SMNVEV (reference sequence). This CDR3 is CASSLIGGLGAYSNQPQHF. The CDR3 region has the DNA TGTGCCAGCAGTTTAATTGGGGGCTTGGGTGCTTATAGCAATCAGCCCCAGCATTTT.

The chain uses TRBV30 and TRBJ2-1; D might be TRBD2 (6 bases). This CDR3 spans 16 amino acids. Trimming stripped 1 base from V and 6 bases from J, with 19 bases between. The V gene's germline CDR1 is GTSNPN and CDR2 SVGIG (reference sequence). The CDR3, as DNA: TGTGCCTGGAGTGGAAGCGCCCCCCTACTAGCCAATGAGCAGTTCTTC. It yields the protein CAWSGSAPLLANEQFF.

The V and J genes are TRBV11-2 and TRBJ1-2; 8 bases are shared with TRBD1. Germline CDR1 and CDR2: SGHAT and FQNNGV. This CDR3 is built from 14 residues. V lost 5 bases, J lost 2 bases, and 4 bases stayed unmatched. CDR3 nucleotide sequence: TGTGCCAGCAGCGCAGCAGGGGGCAACTATGGCTACACCTTC. It translates to CASSAAGGNYGYTF.

The J gene is TRBJ2-3, the V gene TRBV19; TRBD2 agrees at 11 bases. The J segment lost 4 bases and the V segment lost 8 bases, leaving 5 bases of the junction unmatched. CDR1 and CDR2 from the germline V gene are LNHDA and SQIVND (reference sequence). This CDR3 comprises 14 residues. The CDR3 DNA follows: TGTGCCAGTCGAATAGCGGGAGGGCCAGATACGCAGTATTTT. It encodes CASRIAGGPDTQYF.

Only one count was recorded for this clone. The V and J genes are TRBV5-1 and TRBJ2-1; 8 nucleotides agree with TRBD2. The CDR3 has 16 residues. Per the germline V gene, CDR1 is SGHRS and CDR2 is YFSETQ. J lost 6 bases, V lost 0 bases, and 8 bases had no gene match. The CDR3 loop reads CASSLAAGASFNEQFF. The CDR3 DNA is TGCGCCAGCAGCTTGGCAGCGGGAGCGAGTTTCAATGAGCAGTTCTTC.

The genes are TRBV29-1 and TRBJ2-7; TRBD2 matches at 11 bases. The CDR3 is made up of 13 amino acids. Germline loops: CDR1 SQVTM, CDR2 ANQGSEA. J gave up 3 bases and V 2 bases, and 0 bases lay outside the gene matches. The CDR3 DNA is TGCAGCGTTGAACTAGCGGGAGGCTACGAGCAGTACTTC. It codes for CSVELAGGYEQYF.

This chain links TRBV6-5 with TRBJ2-7, with 8 bases matching TRBD2. The CDR3 is 15 residues long. V shed 0 bases, J shed 6 bases, and the junction held 7 bases outside the gene matches. CDR1 is MNHEY, CDR2 SVGAGI, per germline. CDR3 nucleotide sequence: TGTGCCAGCAGTTACTCGTATCCAGCGGGAGCCGAGCAGTACTTC. Encoded protein: CASSYSYPAGAEQYF.

V and J are TRBV28 and TRBJ2-7; no firm D call. Per germline, CDR1 MDHEN and CDR2 SYDVKM. Trimming stripped 6 bases from V and 3 bases from J, with 9 bases between. The CDR3 is 12 amino acids. CDR3 in amino acids: CASRLGDYEQYF. The CDR3 DNA follows: TGTGCCAGCAGGTTGGGCGACTACGAGCAGTACTTC.

V is TRBV6-1 and J is TRBJ1-4; D is undetermined. V lost 3 bases and J 8 bases, leaving 13 bases between the germline ends. Germline V gene sequence: CDR1 MNHNS, CDR2 SASEGT. The CDR3 has 14 amino acids. The CDR3 nucleotides read TGTGCCAGCAGTGACCACCTTTTTGAGGAAAAACTGTTTTTT. This sequence encodes CASSDHLFEEKLFF.

The chain joins TRBV7-9 to TRBJ1-1; D uncertain. CDR3 length equals 14 residues. Trimming pared 4 bases from V and 4 bases from J, leaving 13 bases between. Germline V lookup: CDR1 SEHNR, CDR2 FQNEAQ (reference sequence). This CDR3 is CASSWTGSGTEAFF. The CDR3 DNA sequence: TGTGCCAGCAGCTGGACTGGGTCGGGCACTGAAGCTTTCTTT. Complete variable domain (other parts from reference TRBV7-9 and TRBJ1-1): DTGVSQNPRHKITKRGQNVTFRCDPISEHNRLYWYRQTLGQGPEFLTYFQNEAQLEKSRLLSDRFSAERPKGSFSTLEIQRTEQGDSAMYLCASSWTGSGTEAFFGQGTRLTVV.

The rearrangement links TRBV28 to TRBJ2-7, with 8 nucleotides matching TRBD2. The germline V gene encodes CDR1 MDHEN and CDR2 SYDVKM. This CDR3 spans 15 amino acids. V shed 6 bases and J 0 bases; nucleotides not matched to a gene: 7. The CDR3 DNA is TGTGCCAGCAGGGACGGGGGGGCCCCCTCCTACGAGCAGTACTTC. Translating gives CASRDGGAPSYEQYF. Looking up the rest from reference TRBV28 and TRBJ2-7 gives the full variable domain: DVKVTQSSRYLVKRTGEKVFLECVQDMDHENMFWYRQDPGLGLRLIYFSYDVKMKEKGDIPEGYSVSREKKERFSLILESASTNQTSMYLCASRDGGAPSYEQYFGPGTRLTVT.

The genes are TRBV3-1 (or the pseudogene TRBV3-2) and TRBJ2-7; no clear D gene. The V gene lost 0 bases and the J gene lost 2 bases, with 5 bases spanning the gap. There are 13 residues in the CDR3. Germline V CDR1 and CDR2: LGHDT, YNNKEL (reference sequence). CDR3 residues: CASSQDLPYEQYF. The CDR3 nucleotides are TGTGCCAGCAGCCAAGATCTCCCCTACGAGCAGTACTTC.

This chain uses TRBV9 with TRBJ2-3; D unresolved. Germline V gene sequence: CDR1 SGDLS, CDR2 YYNGEE. V was shortened by 4 bases and J by 2 bases, with 17 bases between the two germline ends. This CDR3 contains 16 residues. The CDR3, as DNA: TGTGCCAGCAGCCACGGGTCGTCGTACCACACAGATACGCAGTATTTT. It codes for CASSHGSSYHTDTQYF.

This chain joins TRBV6-5 and TRBJ1-2, with D possibly matching TRBD1 (6 bases). The CDR3 has 14 amino acids. From germline, CDR1 is MNHEY and CDR2 SVGAGI. Between the trimmed V and J ends, which lost 7 bases and 5 bases, there was a span of 17 bases. CDR3 DNA sequence: TGTGCCAGCAACAGAGACAGGATGGGTTATGGCTACACCTTC. Translated, it gives CASNRDRMGYGYTF.